Below, 10 T cell receptor beta chains from the same sample are listed, as sequenced in a study of cytomegalovirus exposure and HLA in healthy donors. Vbeta (60) and Jbeta (13) primers were used in the PCR. Method: immunoSEQ multiplex PCR; TCRdb's copy keeps in-frame clones and lacks some. The repertoire includes about 200,000 clones, roughly 73% of them detected once, and about 2% sits in the top ten. The sequencing input was PBMCs. These receptors all stem from a woman in her 30s in good health and CMV-seronegative.

The gene calls are TRBV6-1 and TRBJ1-4, with D possibly TRBD1 on 5 matching bases. The CDR3 spans 15 residues. CDR1 is MNHNS, CDR2 SASEGT, per germline. Trimming removed 2 bases at V and 7 bases at J, with 14 bases between. CDR3: CASSELAGGSEKLFF. The CDR3 DNA follows: TGTGCCAGCAGTGAATTGGCCGGGGGGAGTGAAAAACTGTTTTTT.

This clone was detected only a few times. The chain links TRBV5-5 to TRBJ2-1, with unresolved D. CDR3 size: 15 residues. Trimming took 0 bases from V and 4 from J, leaving 11 bases between them. Germline CDR1 reads SGHKS; CDR2 reads YYEKEE (reference sequence). The CDR3 DNA reads TGTGCCAGCAGCTTGGCAGGCCTCCCGTACAATGAGCAGTTCTTC. Its translation: CASSLAGLPYNEQFF.

This chain uses TRBV27 with TRBJ2-5; 7 bases agree with TRBD1. The DNA matches TRBJ2-7 better at its end, which makes the J call doubtful. CDR3 length: 15 amino acids. Germline lookup yields CDR1 MNHEY and CDR2 SMNVEV (reference sequence). The CDR3 bases are TGTGCCAGCAGTTTTTTACAGGGGAGCTCCTACGAGCAGTACTTC. Translation: CASSFLQGSSYEQYF.

The chain carries TRBV5-4 and TRBJ2-3; D is uncertain. The CDR3 extends over 14 amino acids. Trimming left V 1 base short and J 2 bases short, with 8 bases between. CDR1 SGHNT and CDR2 YYREEE come from the germline V gene (reference sequence). Here the CDR3 DNA reads TGTGCCAGCAGCTTGTTACTCATCACAGATACGCAGTATTTT. Protein: CASSLLLITDTQYF.

The gene calls are TRBV18 and TRBJ2-3, with TRBD2 matching over 12 bases. This CDR3 contains 16 residues. CDR1 is KGHSH, CDR2 LQKENI, per germline. Unmatched junction bases numbered 4, after V lost 3 bases and J lost 3 bases. In DNA, the CDR3 is TGTGCCAGCTCACCCAGACTAGCGGGAGAAACAGATACGCAGTATTTT. Residues: CASSPRLAGETDTQYF.

The gene calls are TRBV30 and TRBJ1-1; a possible D gene is TRBD1 (6 bases). The length of the CDR3 is 13 residues. Trimming cost V 0 bases and J 3 bases, with 8 bases left between them. Per the germline V gene, CDR1 is GTSNPN and CDR2 is SVGIG (reference sequence). The chain's CDR3 is CAWSVRTDTEAFF. The CDR3, as DNA: TGTGCCTGGAGTGTAAGGACAGACACTGAAGCTTTCTTT.

This sequence joins TRBV13 and TRBJ2-1; 10 bases map to TRBD2. J lost 7 bases, V lost 4 bases, and 7 bases had no gene match. Germline V gives CDR1 PRHDT, CDR2 FYEKMQ (reference sequence). The CDR3 runs to 15 residues. The CDR3, as DNA: TGTGCCAGCAGCTCCCTAGCGGGAGTCTGGAATGAGCAGTTCTTC. This encodes CASSSLAGVWNEQFF.

The J gene is TRBJ2-3, the V gene TRBV5-6; possible D gene TRBD1, 5 bases. Trimming removed 4 bases from V and 6 bases from J, with 21 bases in between. CDR1 and CDR2 (germline): SGHDT, YYEEEE. CDR3 length equals 16 residues. This CDR3 reads CASSHGQSYMPDTQYF. The CDR3 DNA follows: TGTGCCAGCAGCCACGGACAAAGTTATATGCCCGATACGCAGTATTTT.

The rearrangement joins TRBV19 to TRBJ2-2; D may be TRBD2 (5 bases). V lost 2 bases and J 0 bases, leaving 13 bases between the germline ends. The CDR3 sequence is 17 residues long. Germline V lookup: CDR1 LNHDA, CDR2 SQIVND (reference sequence). The CDR3 nucleotides are TGTGCCAGTAGTATACGGGGAGCGGACCCGAACACCGGGGAGCTGTTTTTT. Translation: CASSIRGADPNTGELFF.

V gene TRBV4-1 combines with J gene TRBJ1-2, with D perhaps matching TRBD1 (6 bases). V dropped 3 bases and J dropped 4 bases, with 12 bases sitting between them. Per the germline V gene, CDR1 is MGHRA and CDR2 is YSYEKL. The CDR3 is 14 residues long. The CDR3 coding sequence is TGCGCCAGCAGCCAGGTAGGACAGTCCTATGGCTACACCTTC. It encodes CASSQVGQSYGYTF.